The 7 T cell receptor beta chains below were found in one sample sequenced in a study of blood T cell repertoires in COVID-19. Sequencing used immunoSEQ multiplex PCR; TCRdb keeps in-frame clones, though not all of them. The sample records around 250,000 clones, approximately 90% being singletons. Material: PBMCs or T cells enriched from blood (not recorded which). These receptors were obtained from a human donor in a cohort exposed to, infected with or recovered from COVID-19 (not recorded which). The donor label of this sample is uncertain.

The gene calls are TRBV6-5 and TRBJ1-1; D perhaps matches TRBD1 (6 bases). The germline CDR1 and CDR2 sequences are MNHEY and SVGAGI. CDR3 length: 13 amino acids. Trimming removed 7 bases at V and 0 bases at J, with 9 bases between. The CDR3 sequence is CASIGQMNTEAFF. In nucleotides, the CDR3 is TGTGCCAGCATAGGACAGATGAACACTGAAGCTTTCTTT.

The CDR3 reads CASRLLRPDSTRNYGYTF. CDR3 coding DNA: TGTGCAAGTCGCTTATTACGTCCGGACAGTACCAGAAACTATGGCTACACCTTC. The V gene is TRBV12-2, the J gene TRBJ1-2; the D segment call TRBD1 is taken from the table without a DNA check. TRBV12-2 corresponds to a pseudogene. This CDR3 is 18 amino acids long.

The chain is built from TRBV23-1 and TRBJ1-1; D remains unclear. TRBV23-1 is an ORF for which the function is uncertain. The germline V and J ends were trimmed by 0 bases and 8 bases, with 16 bases remaining between them. The CDR3 is 15 residues long. The CDR3 here is CASSQSGAGGREAFF. DNA of the CDR3: TGCGCCAGCAGTCAATCGGGCGCAGGTGGTAGGGAAGCTTTCTTT.

The sample holds one count of this clone. The J gene is TRBJ1-4, the V gene TRBV7-8, with a weak D call TRBD1 (6 bases). Germline assignment: CDR1 SGHVS and CDR2 FQNEAQ. Trimming removed 5 bases from V and 5 bases from J, with 15 bases in between. This CDR3 region has 15 residues. CDR3: CASSPYRVGNEKLFF. CDR3 coding DNA: TGTGCCAGCAGCCCGTACAGGGTGGGGAATGAAAAACTGTTTTTT.

On this clone: Other DNA sequences in this sample translate to the same CDR3. The chain joins TRBV5-4 to TRBJ1-1; D remains unclear. The CDR3 is 12 amino acids. V lost 2 bases and J lost 4, with 6 bases in between. In germline, CDR1 is SGHNT, CDR2 YYREEE (reference sequence). The CDR3: CASSFRGTEAFF. CDR3 nucleotide sequence: TGTGCCAGCAGCTTCAGAGGCACTGAAGCTTTCTTT.

V usage is TRBV4-2 and J usage is TRBJ2-3; 16 nucleotides match TRBD2. The CDR3 is 16 amino acids. V lost 3 bases, J lost 6 bases, and 3 bases stayed unmatched. Germline loops: CDR1 LGHNA, CDR2 YNFKEQ. CDR3 sequence reads: CASSQGTSGGEDTQYF. CDR3 in DNA: TGTGCCAGCAGCCAGGGGACTAGCGGGGGGGAGGATACGCAGTATTTT.

The genes are TRBV18 and TRBJ1-2, with a weak D call TRBD1 (6 bases). The CDR3 is made up of 13 amino acids. Germline loops: CDR1 KGHSH, CDR2 LQKENI. The V gene lost 3 bases and the J gene lost 7 bases, with 12 bases spanning the gap. The CDR3 is CASSPKDRAGYTF. The CDR3 DNA reads TGTGCCAGCTCACCCAAGGACAGAGCTGGCTACACCTTC.